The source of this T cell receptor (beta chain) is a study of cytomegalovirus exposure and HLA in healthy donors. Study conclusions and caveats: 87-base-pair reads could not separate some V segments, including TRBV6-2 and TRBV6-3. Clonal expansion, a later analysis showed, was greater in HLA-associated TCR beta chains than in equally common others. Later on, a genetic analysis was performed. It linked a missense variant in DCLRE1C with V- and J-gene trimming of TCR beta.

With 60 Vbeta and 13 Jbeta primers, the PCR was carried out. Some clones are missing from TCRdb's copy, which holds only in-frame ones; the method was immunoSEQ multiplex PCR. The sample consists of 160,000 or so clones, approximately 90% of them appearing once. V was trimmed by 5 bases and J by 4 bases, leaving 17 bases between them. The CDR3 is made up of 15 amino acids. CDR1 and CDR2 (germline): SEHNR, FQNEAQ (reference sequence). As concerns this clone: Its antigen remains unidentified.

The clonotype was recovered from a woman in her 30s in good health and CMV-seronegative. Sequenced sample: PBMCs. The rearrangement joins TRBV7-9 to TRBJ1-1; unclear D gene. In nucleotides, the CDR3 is TGTGCCAGCAGCGCCCGTCGCGAGGTGGTCACTGAAGCTTTCTTT. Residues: CASSARREVVTEAFF. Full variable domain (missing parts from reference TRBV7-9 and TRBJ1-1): DTGVSQNPRHKITKRGQNVTFRCDPISEHNRLYWYRQTLGQGPEFLTYFQNEAQLEKSRLLSDRFSAERPKGSFSTLEIQRTEQGDSAMYLCASSARREVVTEAFFGQGTRLTVV.